This TCR beta chain was sequenced for a study of T cell responses to AZD1222 COVID-19 vaccine. Study details: Pooled samples include second doses given at about 4 or 12 weeks.

The CDR3 contains 13 residues. This table comes from immunoSEQ multiplex PCR, and its TCRdb copy is limited to in-frame clones, with some not included. This sample has about 170,000 clones, with more than 90% found just once. Notes on this clone: Antigen: not known.

Study-wide points: White British ancestry dominated among donors, who included more females, and clonal diversity was possibly underestimated.

The chain has TRBV7-5 and TRBJ1-1. TRBV7-5 is assigned pseudogene status. Material: peripheral blood, obtained on day 0 of AZD1222 vaccination. This TCR derives from an adult in good health. In DNA, the CDR3 is TGTGCCAGAAGCTTGGTCATGAACACTGAAGCTTTCTTT. Amino acid sequence: CARSLVMNTEAFF.